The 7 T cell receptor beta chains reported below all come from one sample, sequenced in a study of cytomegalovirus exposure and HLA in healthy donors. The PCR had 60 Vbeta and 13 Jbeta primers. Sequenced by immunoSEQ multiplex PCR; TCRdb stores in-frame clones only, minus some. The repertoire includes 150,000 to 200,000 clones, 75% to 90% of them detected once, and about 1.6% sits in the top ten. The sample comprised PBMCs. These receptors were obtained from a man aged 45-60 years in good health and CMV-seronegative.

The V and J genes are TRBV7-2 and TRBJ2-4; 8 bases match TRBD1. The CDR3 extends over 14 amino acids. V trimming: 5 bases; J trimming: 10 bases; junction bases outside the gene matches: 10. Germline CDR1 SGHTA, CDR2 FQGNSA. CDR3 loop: CASSTSGQGNIQYF. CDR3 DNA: TGTGCCAGCAGCACCTCAGGACAGGGAAATATTCAGTACTTC.

The CDR3 is CASSLASGGSSDYGYTF. In nucleotides, the CDR3 is TGCGCCAGCAGCTTGGCCTCAGGGGGCTCTTCTGACTATGGCTACACCTTC. V gene TRBV5-1 combines with J gene TRBJ1-2; the match to TRBD1 covers 8 bases. Trimming cost V 0 bases and J 3 bases; bases outside gene matches: 10. The CDR3 has 17 amino acids. Per the germline V gene, CDR1 is SGHRS and CDR2 is YFSETQ. The full variable domain, in which reference TRBV5-1 and TRBJ1-2 provide the parts outside the CDR3, is KAGVTQTPRYLIKTRGQQVTLSCSPISGHRSVSWYQQTPGQGLQFLFEYFSETQRNKGNFPGRFSGRQFSNSRSEMNVSTLELGDSALYLCASSLASGGSSDYGYTFGSGTRLTVV.

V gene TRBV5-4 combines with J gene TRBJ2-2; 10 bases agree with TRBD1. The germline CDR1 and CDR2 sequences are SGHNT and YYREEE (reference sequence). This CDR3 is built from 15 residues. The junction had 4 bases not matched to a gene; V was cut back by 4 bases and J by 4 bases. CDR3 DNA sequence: TGTGCCAGCAGCATACGGACAGGGGGCACCGGGGAGCTGTTTTTT. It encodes CASSIRTGGTGELFF.

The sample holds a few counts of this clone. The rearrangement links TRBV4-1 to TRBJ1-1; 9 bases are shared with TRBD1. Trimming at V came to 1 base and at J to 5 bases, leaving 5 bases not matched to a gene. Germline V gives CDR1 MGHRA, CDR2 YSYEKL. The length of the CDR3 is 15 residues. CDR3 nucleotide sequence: TGCGCCAGCAGCCAAGGCCTAGGACAGGGGACTGAAGCTTTCTTT. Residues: CASSQGLGQGTEAFF.

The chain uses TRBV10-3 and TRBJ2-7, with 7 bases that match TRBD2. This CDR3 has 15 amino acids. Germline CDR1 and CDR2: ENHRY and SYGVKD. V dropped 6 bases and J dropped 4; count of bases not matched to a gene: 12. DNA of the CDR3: TGTGCCATCAGATCTGGGACTACCCGGACGTACGAGCAGTACTTC. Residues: CAIRSGTTRTYEQYF.

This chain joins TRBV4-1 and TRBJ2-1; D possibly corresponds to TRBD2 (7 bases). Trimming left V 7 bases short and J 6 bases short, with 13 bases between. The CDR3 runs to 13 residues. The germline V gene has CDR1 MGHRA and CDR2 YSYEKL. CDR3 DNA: TGCGCCAGCACCTCCCGGGGGGCCAATGAGCAGTTCTTC. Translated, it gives CASTSRGANEQFF.

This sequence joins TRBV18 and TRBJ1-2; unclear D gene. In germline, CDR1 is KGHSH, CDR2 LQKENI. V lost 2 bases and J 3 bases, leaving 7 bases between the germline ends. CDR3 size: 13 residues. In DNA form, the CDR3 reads TGTGCCAGCTCACCAGGGAGTGACTATGGCTACACCTTC. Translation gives CASSPGSDYGYTF.